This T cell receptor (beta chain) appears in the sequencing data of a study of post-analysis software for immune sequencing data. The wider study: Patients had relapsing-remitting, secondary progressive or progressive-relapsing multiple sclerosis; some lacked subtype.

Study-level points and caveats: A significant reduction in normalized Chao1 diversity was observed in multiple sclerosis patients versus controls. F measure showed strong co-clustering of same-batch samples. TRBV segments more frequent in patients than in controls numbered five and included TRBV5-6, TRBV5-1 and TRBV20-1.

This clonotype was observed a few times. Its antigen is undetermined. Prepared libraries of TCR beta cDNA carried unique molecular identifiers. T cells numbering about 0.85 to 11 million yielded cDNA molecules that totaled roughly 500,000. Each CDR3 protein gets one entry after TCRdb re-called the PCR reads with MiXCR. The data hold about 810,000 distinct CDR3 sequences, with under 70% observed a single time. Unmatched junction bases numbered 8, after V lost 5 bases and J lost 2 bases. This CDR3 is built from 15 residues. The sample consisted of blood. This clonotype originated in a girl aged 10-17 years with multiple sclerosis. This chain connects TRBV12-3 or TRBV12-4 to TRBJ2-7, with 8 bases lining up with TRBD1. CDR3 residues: CASSPRTGPTYEQYF. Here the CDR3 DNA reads TGTGCCAGCAGTCCCAGGACAGGGCCGACCTACGAGCAGTACTTC.